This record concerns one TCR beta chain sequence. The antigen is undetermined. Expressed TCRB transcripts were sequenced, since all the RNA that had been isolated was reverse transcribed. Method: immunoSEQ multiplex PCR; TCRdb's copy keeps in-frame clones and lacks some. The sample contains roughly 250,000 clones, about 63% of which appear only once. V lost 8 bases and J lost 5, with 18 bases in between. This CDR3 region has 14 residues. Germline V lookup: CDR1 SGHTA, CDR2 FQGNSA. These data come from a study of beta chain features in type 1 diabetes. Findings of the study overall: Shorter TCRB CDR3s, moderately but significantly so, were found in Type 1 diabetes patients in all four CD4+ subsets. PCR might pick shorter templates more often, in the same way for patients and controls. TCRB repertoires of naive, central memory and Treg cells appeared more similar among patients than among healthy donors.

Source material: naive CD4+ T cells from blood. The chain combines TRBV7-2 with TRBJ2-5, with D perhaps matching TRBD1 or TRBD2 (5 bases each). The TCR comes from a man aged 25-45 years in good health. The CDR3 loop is CASGGPRDGETQYF. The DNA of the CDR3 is TGTGCCAGCGGAGGACCCAGGGACGGGGAGACCCAGTACTTC.